Shown below are 21 T cell receptor beta chains from a single sample sequenced in a study of cytomegalovirus exposure and HLA in healthy donors. This PCR relied on a set of 60 Vbeta primers and 13 Jbeta primers. The assay was immunoSEQ multiplex PCR, and TCRdb's table has in-frame clones only and misses some. The sample lists 80,000 to 100,000 clones; 75% to 85% were seen once. The material sequenced was PBMCs. Source of these receptors: a man between 18 and 29 years old in good health and CMV-seropositive.

The chain is built from TRBV14 and TRBJ2-1; 7 bases fit TRBD2. The V segment lost 2 bases and the J segment 2 bases; nucleotides outside the gene matches: 3. Per the germline V gene, CDR1 is SGHDN and CDR2 is FVKESK. This CDR3 region has 15 residues. Here the CDR3 reads CASSQPTSPYNEQFF. The CDR3 nucleotides read TGTGCCAGCAGCCAACCGACTAGCCCCTACAATGAGCAGTTCTTC.

This chain uses TRBV10-3 with TRBJ2-3; TRBD2 matches 9 bases. The CDR3 spans 17 residues. Germline V gene lookup returns CDR1 ENHRY and CDR2 SYGVKD. Unmatched junction bases numbered 8, after V lost 4 bases and J lost 0 bases. The CDR3 coding sequence is TGTGCCATCAGTGGGGATCTAGCGGGGACTAGCACAGATACGCAGTATTTT. It yields the protein CAISGDLAGTSTDTQYF.

DNA for the CDR3: TGTGCCAGCAGTTCCGGGATGACCTATGGCTACACCTTC. This sequence encodes CASSSGMTYGYTF. This chain joins TRBV27 and TRBJ1-2; no definite D call. V was shortened by 4 bases and J by 4 bases, with 10 bases between the two germline ends. In germline, CDR1 is MNHEY, CDR2 SMNVEV (reference sequence). The CDR3 is made up of 13 amino acids.

In its sample, this clone was seen once. The CDR3 sequence is CASSLEGIGSQPQHF. The CDR3 DNA reads as TGTGCCAGCAGCTTAGAGGGGATTGGGTCACAGCCCCAGCATTTT. The V and J genes are TRBV7-2 and TRBJ1-5; D might be TRBD1 (5 bases). CDR1 and CDR2 (germline): SGHTA, FQGNSA. Trimming shortened V by 1 base and J by 7 bases, and 14 bases separated the two germline ends. The CDR3 spans 15 residues.

The chain employs TRBV5-1 and TRBJ2-5, with a weak D call TRBD1 (6 bases). Germline assignment: CDR1 SGHRS and CDR2 YFSETQ. Trimming left V 0 bases short and J 5 bases short, with 11 bases between. This CDR3 region has 14 residues. The CDR3 DNA reads TGCGCCAGCAGCTTGGGGCAGGGGTGGGAGACCCAGTACTTC. Translated: CASSLGQGWETQYF.

The V gene is TRBV28, the J gene TRBJ1-1; a weak D match, TRBD1 (5 bases). Trimming shortened V by 5 bases and J by 1 base, and 8 bases separated the two germline ends. The CDR3 spans 13 residues. Germline CDR1 and CDR2: MDHEN and SYDVKM. The DNA of the CDR3 is TGTGCCAGCAGTCTCACAGGGAACACTGAAGCTTTCTTT. It yields the protein CASSLTGNTEAFF.

This chain connects TRBV27 to TRBJ2-3; D is unclear. Germline V gene data show CDR1 as MNHEY and CDR2 as SMNVEV (reference sequence). This CDR3 is 16 amino acids long. Trimming took 5 bases from V and 0 from J, leaving 15 bases between them. CDR3 residues: CASSAVVVSSTDTQYF. The CDR3 DNA reads TGTGCCAGCAGTGCCGTAGTAGTATCTAGCACAGATACGCAGTATTTT.

The rearrangement links TRBV5-4 to TRBJ2-6; weak D call: TRBD1 (5 bases). Germline CDR1 SGHNT, CDR2 YYREEE (reference sequence). This CDR3 has 16 residues. Between the trimmed V and J ends, which lost 4 bases and 4 bases, there was a span of 15 bases. CDR3 sequence reads: CASSPQDIVGANVLTF. The CDR3 DNA is TGTGCCAGCAGCCCCCAGGACATCGTAGGGGCCAACGTCCTGACTTTC.

The chain is built from TRBV28 and TRBJ2-2; TRBD1 aligns across 8 bases. Germline-derived CDR1 and CDR2 are MDHEN and SYDVKM. The CDR3 sequence is 13 residues long. V was clipped by 7 bases and J by 6 bases; unmatched bases: 4. The CDR3 region has the DNA TGTGCCAGCATCCAGGGGGCGTCCGGGGAGCTGTTTTTT. The encoded protein is CASIQGASGELFF.

The chain couples TRBV5-1 to TRBJ2-1, with 9 bases matching TRBD2. The trim removed 7 bases at V and 1 base at J, leaving 3 bases unmatched. This CDR3 is built from 14 residues. CDR1 and CDR2 (germline): SGHRS, YFSETQ. The CDR3, as DNA: TGCGCCAGCCGCGGGGGGGCTTCCTACAATGAGCAGTTCTTC. Its protein is CASRGGASYNEQFF.

Sample share makes this clone medium-sized. The V call is TRBV4-1, the J call TRBJ1-1; D might be TRBD1 (6 bases). The germline V and J ends were trimmed by 0 bases and 3 bases, with 8 bases remaining between them. The germline V gene encodes CDR1 MGHRA and CDR2 YSYEKL. This CDR3 has 14 amino acids. This CDR3 reads CASSQEYRDTEAFF. The CDR3 bases are TGCGCCAGCAGCCAAGAGTACAGGGACACTGAAGCTTTCTTT.

The chain has TRBV4-2 and TRBJ2-1, with 10 bases fitting TRBD2. The CDR3 has 15 amino acids. J was trimmed by 8 bases and V by 3 bases; bases with no gene match: 7. Germline assignment: CDR1 LGHNA and CDR2 YNFKEQ. The CDR3 DNA reads TGTGCCAGCAGCCAGAAGCGGGGGGGGATCGATGAGCAGTTCTTC. The encoded protein is CASSQKRGGIDEQFF.

This chain uses TRBV7-9 with TRBJ2-7; D call uncertain. Germline values: CDR1 SEHNR, CDR2 FQNEAQ (reference sequence). The CDR3 extends over 12 amino acids. V shed 4 bases and J shed 6 bases, with 10 bases lying between them. DNA of the CDR3: TGTGCCAGCAGCTACCTGGCAGTCGAGCAGTACTTC. Its protein product is CASSYLAVEQYF.

This clone was detected only a few times. V is TRBV18 and J is TRBJ1-1; unclear D gene. This CDR3 has 13 residues. V lost 5 bases and J lost 7, with 14 bases in between. The germline gives CDR1 KGHSH, CDR2 LQKENI. Here the CDR3 reads CASSGLSGIEAFF. DNA for the CDR3: TGTGCCAGCTCAGGGCTATCCGGGATTGAAGCTTTCTTT.

This rearrangement joins TRBV20-1 to TRBJ2-7, with TRBD1 matching over 8 bases. Germline V gives CDR1 DFQATT, CDR2 SNEGSKA (reference sequence). The V gene end was trimmed by 6 bases and the J gene end by 7 bases; junction bases not matched to a gene: 2. The CDR3 totals 10 residues. The CDR3 nucleotides are TGCAGTGCAACAGGGGGAGAGCAGTACTTC. It is translated as CSATGGEQYF.

The gene calls are TRBV23-1 and TRBJ2-5, with D uncertain. TRBV23-1 belongs to the ORF category, with a function that is uncertain. This CDR3 region has 16 residues. V was trimmed by 1 base and J by 1 base, leaving 13 bases between them. Written as DNA, the CDR3 is TGCGCCAGCAGTCAATGTCATCGGAGAGGCCAAGAGACCCAGTACTTC. Translating it yields CASSQCHRRGQETQYF.

The chain links TRBV10-3 to TRBJ1-5; D uncertain. The CDR3 extends over 13 amino acids. V was trimmed by 11 bases and J by 7 bases, leaving 18 bases between them. Germline V gene sequence: CDR1 ENHRY, CDR2 SYGVKD. The CDR3 is CASRPGDRQPQHF. CDR3 in DNA: TGTGCCTCCCGGCCCGGGGATCGACAGCCCCAGCATTTT.

This sequence joins TRBV19 and TRBJ2-1, with D maybe TRBD2 (5 bases). Per germline, CDR1 LNHDA and CDR2 SQIVND (reference sequence). This CDR3 contains 14 residues. V lost 5 bases to trimming and J lost 12 bases, with 20 bases between them. The DNA of the CDR3 is TGTGCCAGTAGTCCCGACGGTTTGAGGGATCCGCAGTTCTTC. This encodes CASSPDGLRDPQFF.

This clone has more than one count but fewer than ten. The V and J genes are TRBV10-3 and TRBJ2-4, with D possibly TRBD1 on 5 matching bases. The germline gives CDR1 ENHRY, CDR2 SYGVKD. CDR3 length: 12 residues. Trimming removed 3 bases at V and 8 bases at J, with 8 bases between. In DNA, the CDR3 is TGTGCCATCAGTGAAGGGGTTGACATTCAGTACTTC. Protein: CAISEGVDIQYF.

The table lists this clone with a few counts. This chain uses TRBV27 with TRBJ1-6; TRBD1 might be the D (6 bases). CDR3 length: 14 residues. The germline CDR1 and CDR2 sequences are MNHEY and SMNVEV (reference sequence). V lost 6 bases, J lost 8 bases, and 14 bases lay in between. The CDR3 DNA is TGTGCCAGCAGAAAAGGACAGAATTATTCACCCCTCCACTTT. Its translation: CASRKGQNYSPLHF.

V usage is TRBV6-5 and J usage is TRBJ2-7; the match to TRBD1 covers 8 bases. Germline CDR1 reads MNHEY; CDR2 reads SVGAGI. V trimming: 0 bases; J trimming: 0 bases; junction bases outside the gene matches: 1. The CDR3 has 15 amino acids. The CDR3 loop reads CASSYSTGGSYEQYF. CDR3 nucleotides: TGTGCCAGCAGTTACTCCACAGGGGGCTCCTACGAGCAGTACTTC.